This T cell receptor (beta chain) is from a study of radiation and T cells in renal cell carcinoma. Study-wide points: Top tumor clonotypes rose in blood 2 weeks post-radiation, then contracted.

Trimming at V came to 0 bases and at J to 7 bases, leaving 9 bases not matched to a gene. There are 15 residues in the CDR3. Germline V CDR1 and CDR2: SGHDT, YYEEEE. Worth noting for this clone: Its antigen is unknown.

The time point is: blood 4 weeks post-SBRT, at nephrectomy. The sample's treatment: 15 Gy SBRT to primary tumor, nephrectomy 4 weeks later. Radiation-treated patients gave blood at baseline, week 2 and week 4. This table comes from immunoSEQ multiplex PCR, and its TCRdb copy is limited to in-frame clones, with some not included. Of 50,000 to 70,000 clones detected, around three quarters appear once; the ten largest clones hold over 5.5%. This chain uses TRBV5-6 with TRBJ2-5; 7 nucleotides align to TRBD2. The receptor was isolated from a man aged 55 to 70 with renal cell carcinoma. The sample consisted of blood, taken from a patient whose treatment included radiotherapy and nephrectomy. The CDR3 nucleotides read TGTGCCAGCAGCTTGGGTTTGCGGGGGTCAAGGACCCAGTACTTC. It yields the protein CASSLGLRGSRTQYF.